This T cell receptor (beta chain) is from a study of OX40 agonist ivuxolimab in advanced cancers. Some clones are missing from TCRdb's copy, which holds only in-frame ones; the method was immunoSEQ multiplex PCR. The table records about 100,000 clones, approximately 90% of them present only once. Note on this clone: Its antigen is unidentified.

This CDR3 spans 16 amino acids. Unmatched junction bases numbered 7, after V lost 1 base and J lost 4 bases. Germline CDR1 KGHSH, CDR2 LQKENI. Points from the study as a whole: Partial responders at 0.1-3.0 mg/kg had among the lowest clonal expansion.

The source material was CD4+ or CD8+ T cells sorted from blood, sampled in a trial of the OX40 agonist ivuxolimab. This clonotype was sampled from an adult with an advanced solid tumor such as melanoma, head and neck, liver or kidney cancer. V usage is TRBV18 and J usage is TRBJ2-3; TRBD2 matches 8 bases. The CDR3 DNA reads TGTGCCAGCTCACCACAATTAGCGGGAAACCCAGATACGCAGTATTTT. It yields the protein CASSPQLAGNPDTQYF.